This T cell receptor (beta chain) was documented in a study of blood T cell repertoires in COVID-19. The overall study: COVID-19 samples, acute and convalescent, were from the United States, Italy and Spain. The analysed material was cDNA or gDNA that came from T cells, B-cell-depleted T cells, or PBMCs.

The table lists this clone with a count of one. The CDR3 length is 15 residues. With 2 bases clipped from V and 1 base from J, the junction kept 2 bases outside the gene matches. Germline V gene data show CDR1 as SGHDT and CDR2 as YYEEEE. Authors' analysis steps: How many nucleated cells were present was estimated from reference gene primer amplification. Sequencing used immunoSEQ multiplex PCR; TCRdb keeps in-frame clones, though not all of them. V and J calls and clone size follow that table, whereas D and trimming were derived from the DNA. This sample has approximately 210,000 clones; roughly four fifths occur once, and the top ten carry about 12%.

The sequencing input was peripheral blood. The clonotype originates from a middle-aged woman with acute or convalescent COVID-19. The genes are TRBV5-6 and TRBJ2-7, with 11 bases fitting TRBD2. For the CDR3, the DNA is TGTGCCAGCAGCTTTGCTAGCGGGAGGTCCTACGAGCAGTACTTC. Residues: CASSFASGRSYEQYF.